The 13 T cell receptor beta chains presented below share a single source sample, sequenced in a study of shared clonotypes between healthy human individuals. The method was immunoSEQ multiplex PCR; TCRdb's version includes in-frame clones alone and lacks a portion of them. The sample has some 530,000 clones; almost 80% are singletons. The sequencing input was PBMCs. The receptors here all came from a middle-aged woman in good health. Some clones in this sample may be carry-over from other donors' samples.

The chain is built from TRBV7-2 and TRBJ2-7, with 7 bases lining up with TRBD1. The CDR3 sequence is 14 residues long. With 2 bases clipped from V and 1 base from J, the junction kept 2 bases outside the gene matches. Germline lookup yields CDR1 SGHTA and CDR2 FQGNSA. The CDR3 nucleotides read TGTGCCAGCAGCTTAACAGGGGCTTCCTACGAGCAGTACTTC. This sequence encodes CASSLTGASYEQYF.

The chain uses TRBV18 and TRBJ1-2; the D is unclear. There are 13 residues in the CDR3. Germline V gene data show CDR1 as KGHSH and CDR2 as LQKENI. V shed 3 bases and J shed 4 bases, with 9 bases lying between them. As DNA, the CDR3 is TGTGCCAGCTCACCGACTGAAAGCTATGGCTACACCTTC. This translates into CASSPTESYGYTF. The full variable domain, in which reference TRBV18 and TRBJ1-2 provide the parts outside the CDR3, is NAGVMQNPRHLVRRRGQEARLRCSPMKGHSHVYWYRQLPEEGLKFMVYLQKENIIDESGMPKERFSAEFPKEGPSILRIQQVVRGDSAAYFCASSPTESYGYTFGSGTRLTVV.

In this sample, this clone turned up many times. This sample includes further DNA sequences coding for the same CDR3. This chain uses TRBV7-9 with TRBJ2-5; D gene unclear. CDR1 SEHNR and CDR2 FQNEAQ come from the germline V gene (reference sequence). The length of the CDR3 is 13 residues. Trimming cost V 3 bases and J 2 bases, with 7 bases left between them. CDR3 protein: CASSFRAQETQYF. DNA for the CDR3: TGTGCCAGCAGCTTCCGGGCACAAGAGACCCAGTACTTC.

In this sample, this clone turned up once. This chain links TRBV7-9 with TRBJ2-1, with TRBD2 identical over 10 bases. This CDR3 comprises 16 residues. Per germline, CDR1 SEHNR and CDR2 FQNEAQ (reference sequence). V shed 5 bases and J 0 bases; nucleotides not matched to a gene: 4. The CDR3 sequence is CASSRSSGSSYNEQFF. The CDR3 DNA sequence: TGTGCCAGCAGCCGATCTAGCGGGAGCTCCTACAATGAGCAGTTCTTC.

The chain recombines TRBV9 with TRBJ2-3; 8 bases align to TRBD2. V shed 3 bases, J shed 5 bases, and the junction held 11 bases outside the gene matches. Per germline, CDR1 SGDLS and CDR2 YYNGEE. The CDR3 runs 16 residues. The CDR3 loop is CASSAPAKRELDTQYF. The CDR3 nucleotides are TGTGCCAGCAGCGCCCCAGCTAAGCGGGAGTTAGATACGCAGTATTTT.

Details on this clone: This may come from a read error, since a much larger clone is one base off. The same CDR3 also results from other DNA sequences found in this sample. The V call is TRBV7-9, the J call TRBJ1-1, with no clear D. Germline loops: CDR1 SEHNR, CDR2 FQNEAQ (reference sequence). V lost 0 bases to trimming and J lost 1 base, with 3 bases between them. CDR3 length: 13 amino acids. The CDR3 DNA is TGTGCCAGCAGCTTAGCCGGGAACACTGAAGCTTTCTTT. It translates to CASSLAGNTEAFF. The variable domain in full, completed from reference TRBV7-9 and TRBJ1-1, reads DTGVSQNPRHKITKRGQNVTFRCDPISEHNRLYWYRQTLGQGPEFLTYFQNEAQLEKSRLLSDRFSAERPKGSFSTLEIQRTEQGDSAMYLCASSLAGNTEAFFGQGTRLTVV.

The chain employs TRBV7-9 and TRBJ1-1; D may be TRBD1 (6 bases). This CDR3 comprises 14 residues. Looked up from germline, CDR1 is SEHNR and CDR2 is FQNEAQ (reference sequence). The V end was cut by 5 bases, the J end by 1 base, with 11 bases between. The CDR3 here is CASSTRGRNTEAFF. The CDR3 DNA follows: TGTGCCAGCAGCACGCGGGGGCGGAACACTGAAGCTTTCTTT.

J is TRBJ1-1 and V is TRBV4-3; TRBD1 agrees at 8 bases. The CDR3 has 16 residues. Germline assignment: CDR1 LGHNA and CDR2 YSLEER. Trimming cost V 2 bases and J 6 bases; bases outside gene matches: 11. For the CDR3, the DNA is TGCGCCAGCAGCCAATATATTGTCCAGGGGGCGGCTGAAGCTTTCTTT. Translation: CASSQYIVQGAAEAFF.

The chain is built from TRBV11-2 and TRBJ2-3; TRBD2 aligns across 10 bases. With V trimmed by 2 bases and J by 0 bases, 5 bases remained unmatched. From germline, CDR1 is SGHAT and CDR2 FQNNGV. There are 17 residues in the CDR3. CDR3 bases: TGTGCCAGCAGCTTATTTAGGACTAGCGGAAGCACAGATACGCAGTATTTT. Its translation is CASSLFRTSGSTDTQYF. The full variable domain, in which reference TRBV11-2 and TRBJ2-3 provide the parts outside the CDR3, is EAGVAQSPRYKIIEKRQSVAFWCNPISGHATLYWYQQILGQGPKLLIQFQNNGVVDDSQLPKDRFSAERLKGVDSTLKIQPAKLEDSAVYLCASSLFRTSGSTDTQYFGPGTRLTVL.

CDR3 in DNA: TGTGCCAGCAGTTTATATCCTAGCGCGTCCTACAATGAGCAGTTCTTC. It is translated as CASSLYPSASYNEQFF. This chain joins TRBV27 and TRBJ2-1; D might be TRBD2 (6 bases). CDR1 is MNHEY and CDR2 is SMNVEV in the germline V gene (reference sequence). V dropped 1 base and J dropped 1 base, with 11 bases sitting between them. This CDR3 comprises 16 residues.

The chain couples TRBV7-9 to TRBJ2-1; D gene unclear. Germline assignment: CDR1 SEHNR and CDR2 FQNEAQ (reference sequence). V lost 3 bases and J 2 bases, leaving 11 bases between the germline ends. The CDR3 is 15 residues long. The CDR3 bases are TGTGCCAGCAGCTTGTCCTGGGCTGCCTACAATGAGCAGTTCTTC. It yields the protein CASSLSWAAYNEQFF.

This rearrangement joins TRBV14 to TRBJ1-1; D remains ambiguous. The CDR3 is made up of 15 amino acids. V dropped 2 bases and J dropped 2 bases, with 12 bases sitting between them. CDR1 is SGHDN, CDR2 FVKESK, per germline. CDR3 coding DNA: TGTGCCAGCAGCCAAAATACCATACTCAACACTGAAGCTTTCTTT. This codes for CASSQNTILNTEAFF. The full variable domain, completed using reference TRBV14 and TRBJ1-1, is EAGVTQFPSHSVIEKGQTVTLRCDPISGHDNLYWYRRVMGKEIKFLLHFVKESKQDESGMPNNRFLAERTGGTYSTLKVQPAELEDSGVYFCASSQNTILNTEAFFGQGTRLTVV.

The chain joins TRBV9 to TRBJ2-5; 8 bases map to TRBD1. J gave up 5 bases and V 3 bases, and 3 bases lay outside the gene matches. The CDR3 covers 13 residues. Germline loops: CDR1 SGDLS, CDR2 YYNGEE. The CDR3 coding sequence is TGTGCCAGCAGCGGGACAGGGCCCGAGACCCAGTACTTC. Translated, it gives CASSGTGPETQYF.